What follows describes a single T cell receptor (beta chain). The antigen is unknown. Trimming removed 5 bases from V and 8 bases from J, with 12 bases in between. CDR1 is DFQATT and CDR2 is SNEGSKA in the germline V gene (reference sequence). The CDR3 extends over 11 amino acids. Clones were sequenced by immunoSEQ multiplex PCR, and TCRdb holds only the in-frame ones, with some missing. Of fewer than 350,000 clones listed, around 86% are singletons. The data derive from a study of shared clonotypes between healthy human individuals. Study-level results: Rarefaction showed that sequencing of sorted subsets was incomplete (despite large depth).

Researchers reported that CD8 memory united CD45RO+ cells with CCR7-negative CD45RA+ TemRA cells. Material: memory CD8+ T cells sorted from blood. The subset is: CD45RO+ cells pooled with CCR7-negative TemRA cells. V usage is TRBV20-1 and J usage is TRBJ1-2; D not resolved. The receptor was isolated from a man between 18 and 29 years old in good health. CDR3 amino acids: CSAGPYEGYTF. Written as DNA, the CDR3 is TGCAGTGCTGGCCCCTATGAAGGCTACACCTTC.